These 16 T cell receptor beta chains share one sample of origin, sequenced in a study of blood T cell repertoires in COVID-19. TCRdb's copy holds only in-frame clones and misses some; the assay was immunoSEQ multiplex PCR. In the table there are roughly 230,000 clones, approximately 83% of which are singletons. Sequencing was done on a sample of PBMCs or T cells enriched from blood (not recorded which). All receptors come from a man aged 45 to 65 who had recovered from COVID-19.

The rearrangement links TRBV10-3 to TRBJ1-6, with D tentatively TRBD1 (6 bases). V gave up 5 bases and J gave up 0 bases, with 11 bases separating them. CDR3 size: 16 residues. From germline, CDR1 is ENHRY and CDR2 SYGVKD. The CDR3 protein is CAISLQGSSYNSPLHF. As DNA, the CDR3 is TGTGCCATCAGTCTTCAGGGGAGCTCCTATAATTCACCCCTCCACTTT.

The chain joins TRBV9 to TRBJ1-2; D is possibly TRBD1 (6 bases). Between the trimmed V and J ends, which lost 0 bases and 3 bases, there was a span of 12 bases. CDR1 SGDLS and CDR2 YYNGEE come from the germline V gene. The CDR3 runs to 15 residues. The CDR3 reads CASSVDQGTDYGYTF. CDR3 nucleotides: TGTGCCAGCAGCGTAGATCAGGGGACGGACTATGGCTACACCTTC.

The V and J genes are TRBV7-2 and TRBJ2-5, with a tentative D call TRBD2 (5 bases). Per germline, CDR1 SGHTA and CDR2 FQGNSA. The CDR3 has 13 residues. The ends were cut back, 0 bases at V and 3 bases at J, with 5 bases in the middle. Here the CDR3 DNA reads TGTGCCAGCAGCTTAGCGCGGGAAGAGACCCAGTACTTC. It specifies CASSLAREETQYF.

V gene TRBV6-7 combines with J gene TRBJ2-2, with TRBD2 identical over 7 bases. TRBV6-7 is designated an ORF whose function remains uncertain. The length of the CDR3 is 17 residues. With 0 bases clipped from V and 3 bases from J, the junction kept 7 bases outside the gene matches. The CDR3 DNA reads TGTGCCAGCAGTTACTCGAAGGTGGGGGGGGACACCGGGGAGCTGTTTTTT. Amino acid sequence: CASSYSKVGGDTGELFF.

This clone appeared a few times. The chain has TRBV7-2 and TRBJ1-2; D unresolved. Germline V gives CDR1 SGHTA, CDR2 FQGNSA. Trimming took off 0 bases at V and 7 bases at J, with 18 bases between the two ends. There are 16 residues in the CDR3. The CDR3 coding sequence is TGTGCCAGCAGCTTAGCGGCGGGTGTGTCCCCGGGTGGCTACACCTTC. Its translation: CASSLAAGVSPGGYTF.

The chain combines TRBV7-9 with TRBJ2-4, with D unresolved. V was shortened by 3 bases and J by 5 bases, with 8 bases between the two germline ends. The CDR3 is 13 amino acids. Germline V CDR1 and CDR2: SEHNR, FQNEAQ (reference sequence). CDR3 residues: CASSFATENIQYF. CDR3 nucleotide sequence: TGTGCCAGCAGCTTCGCAACAGAAAACATTCAGTACTTC.

The CDR3 protein is CAWSVSGTEAFF. CDR3 DNA: TGTGCCTGGAGTGTCTCGGGGACTGAAGCTTTCTTT. The chain combines TRBV30 with TRBJ1-1; no clear D gene. The V gene's germline CDR1 is GTSNPN and CDR2 SVGIG (reference sequence). The germline V and J ends were trimmed by 0 bases and 5 bases, with 7 bases remaining between them. This CDR3 contains 12 residues.

The V gene is TRBV5-1, the J gene TRBJ2-7, with TRBD1 matching over 12 bases. V trimming: 4 bases; J trimming: 9 bases; junction bases outside the gene matches: 11. CDR1 SGHRS and CDR2 YFSETQ come from the germline V gene. This CDR3 is 15 amino acids long. As DNA, the CDR3 is TGCGCCAGCAGCCCCCCCGGGACAGGGGGCTCAGGGCAGTACTTC. This codes for CASSPPGTGGSGQYF.

This clone was seen only a few times. This chain connects TRBV5-8 to TRBJ1-1; D is uncertain. The V gene's germline CDR1 is SGHTS and CDR2 YDEGEE. The CDR3 contains 13 residues. Between the trimmed V and J ends, which lost 2 bases and 5 bases, there was a span of 10 bases. DNA of the CDR3: TGTGCCAGCAGCTTCGTCGTGAGGACTGAAGCTTTCTTT. Residues: CASSFVVRTEAFF.

J is TRBJ2-7 and V is TRBV28; tentatively, D is TRBD2 (5 bases). The germline V gene encodes CDR1 MDHEN and CDR2 SYDVKM. V was shortened by 7 bases and J by 3 bases, with 25 bases between the two germline ends. This CDR3 has 17 residues. CDR3 coding DNA: TGTGCCAGCACCACCGGGAAAGGTCGAGGGCTGAACTACGAGCAGTACTTC. This gives the protein CASTTGKGRGLNYEQYF.

J is TRBJ1-3 and V is TRBV5-4; no reliable D call. With 6 bases removed from V and 0 bases from J, the gap between germline ends came to 10 bases. Looked up from germline, CDR1 is SGHNT and CDR2 is YYREEE (reference sequence). CDR3 length: 14 amino acids. CDR3 sequence reads: CASKDRGSGNTIYF. For the CDR3, the DNA is TGTGCCAGCAAAGACCGGGGCTCTGGAAACACCATATATTTT.

The chain carries TRBV9 and TRBJ2-7, with 9 bases fitting TRBD2. This CDR3 comprises 15 residues. J gave up 2 bases and V 0 bases, and 3 bases lay outside the gene matches. Germline V gives CDR1 SGDLS, CDR2 YYNGEE. CDR3 amino acids: CASSVGAGGPYEQYF. Written as DNA, the CDR3 is TGTGCCAGCAGCGTAGGGGCGGGAGGGCCCTACGAGCAGTACTTC. Full variable domain (rest looked up from reference TRBV9 and TRBJ2-7): DSGVTQTPKHLITATGQRVTLRCSPRSGDLSVYWYQQSLDQGLQFLIQYYNGEERAKGNILERFSAQQFPDLHSELNLSSLELGDSALYFCASSVGAGGPYEQYFGPGTRLTVT.

The chain joins TRBV19 to TRBJ2-7; 13 bases align to TRBD2. Germline CDR1 and CDR2: LNHDA and SQIVND (reference sequence). Trimming cost V 3 bases and J 0 bases; bases outside gene matches: 5. This CDR3 is 17 amino acids long. DNA of the CDR3: TGTGCCAGTAGTATCAAGGGACTAGCGGGACACTCCTACGAGCAGTACTTC. As protein: CASSIKGLAGHSYEQYF.

This clone showed up just once. This chain connects TRBV11-2 to TRBJ1-6; TRBD1 aligns across 10 bases. This CDR3 spans 16 amino acids. The V gene's germline CDR1 is SGHAT and CDR2 FQNNGV. The V and J ends lost 0 bases and 9 bases, in that order; junction bases with no gene match: 5. CDR3 sequence (DNA): TGTGCCAGCAGCTTAGAAGGGACAGGGGCTTCTTCACCCCTCCACTTT. It yields the protein CASSLEGTGASSPLHF.

The gene calls are TRBV30 and TRBJ1-6; D call uncertain. The CDR3 is 13 amino acids. Per the germline V gene, CDR1 is GTSNPN and CDR2 is SVGIG (reference sequence). V was trimmed by 3 bases and J by 7 bases, leaving 10 bases between them. The CDR3 sequence: CAWRSQANSPLHF. In nucleotides, the CDR3 is TGTGCCTGGAGGAGTCAAGCGAATTCACCCCTCCACTTT.

The gene calls are TRBV27 and TRBJ1-5; D gene ambiguous. This CDR3 has 13 residues. Trimming cost V 6 bases and J 6 bases, with 12 bases left between them. CDR1 is MNHEY, CDR2 SMNVEV, per germline (reference sequence). The CDR3 DNA follows: TGTGCCAGCAGCGCTGTGAGCGGTCAGCCCCAGCATTTT. This gives the protein CASSAVSGQPQHF.